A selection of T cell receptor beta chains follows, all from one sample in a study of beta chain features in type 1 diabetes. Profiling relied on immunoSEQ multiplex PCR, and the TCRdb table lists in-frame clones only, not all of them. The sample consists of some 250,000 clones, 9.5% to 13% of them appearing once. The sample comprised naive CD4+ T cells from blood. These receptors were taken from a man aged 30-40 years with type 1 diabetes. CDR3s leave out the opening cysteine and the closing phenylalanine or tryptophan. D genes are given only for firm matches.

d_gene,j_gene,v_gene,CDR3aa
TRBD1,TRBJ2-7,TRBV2,ASSGPGQGFSYEQY
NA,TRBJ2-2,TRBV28,ASSVGSGELF
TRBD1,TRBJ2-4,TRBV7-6,ASSPDRGVNHIQY
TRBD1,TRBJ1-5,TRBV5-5,ASSFSQGNQPQH
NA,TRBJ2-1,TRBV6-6,ASSPEGGRGNEQF
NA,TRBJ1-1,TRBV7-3,ASSLTGGNTEAF
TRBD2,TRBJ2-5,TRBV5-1,ASSPGYTGLAGEETQY
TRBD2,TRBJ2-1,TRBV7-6,ASSRLAGAYNEQF
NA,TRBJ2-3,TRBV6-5,ASSYIRGASDTQY
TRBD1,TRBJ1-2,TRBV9,ASSVDWDRGYGYT
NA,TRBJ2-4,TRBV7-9,ASSVAGASNIQY
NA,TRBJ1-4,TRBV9,ASSEGATNEKLF
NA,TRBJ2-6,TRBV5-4,ASEAAHSGANVLT
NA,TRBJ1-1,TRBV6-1,ASSFPLQGNTEAF
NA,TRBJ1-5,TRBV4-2,ASSQDPGSGWGINQPQH
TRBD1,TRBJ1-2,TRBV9,ASSAQGVNYGYT
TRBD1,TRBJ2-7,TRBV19,ASSTRDSYEQY
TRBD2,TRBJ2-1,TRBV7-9,ASSLRGDPNNEQF
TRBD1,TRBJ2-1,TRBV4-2,ASSPLGDRKNEQF
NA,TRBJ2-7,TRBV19,ASSTARLSSYEQY
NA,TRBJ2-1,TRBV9,ASSQTGTQSEQF
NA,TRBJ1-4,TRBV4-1,ASSQDPSVNNEKLF
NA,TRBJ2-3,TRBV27,ASSIRGTDTQY
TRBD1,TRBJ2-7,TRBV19,ASSGDSSYEQY
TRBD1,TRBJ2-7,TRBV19,ASSTGRDRGVYEQY
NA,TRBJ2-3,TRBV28,ASSWGRGTDTQY
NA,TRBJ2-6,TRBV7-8,ASTTSTGANVLT
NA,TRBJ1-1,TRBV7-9,ASSLLGAGNTEAF
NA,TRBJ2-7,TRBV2,ASSWHAYEQY
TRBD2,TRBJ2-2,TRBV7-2,ASSYRSGGATGELF
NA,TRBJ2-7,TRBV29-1,SVGRGPSYEQY
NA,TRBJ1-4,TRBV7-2,ASSSLLNEKLF
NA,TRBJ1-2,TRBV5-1,ASSLDSYGYT
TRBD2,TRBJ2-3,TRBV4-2,ASSQDTSGGAGDTQY
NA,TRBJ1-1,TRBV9,ASSVGTNTEAF
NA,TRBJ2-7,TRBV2,ASKWSSGEQY
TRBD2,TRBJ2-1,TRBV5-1,ASSWLIGGRNNEQF
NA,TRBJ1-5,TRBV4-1,ASSQDARDQPQH
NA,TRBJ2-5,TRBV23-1,ASSPRRGGEETQY
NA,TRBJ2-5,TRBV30,AWDRPSLEQY
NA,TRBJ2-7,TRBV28,ASNSPGNSYEQY
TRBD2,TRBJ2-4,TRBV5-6,ASSLEGRTSGAGNIQY
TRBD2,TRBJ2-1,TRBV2,ASRGPAGGLNNEQF
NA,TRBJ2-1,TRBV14,ASSQDYYNEQF
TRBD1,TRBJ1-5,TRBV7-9,ASSSGTGGQPQH
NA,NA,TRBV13,ASSGTRRGLSEQY
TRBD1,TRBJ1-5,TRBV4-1,ASSQPPTGYSNQPQH
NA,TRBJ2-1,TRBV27,ASSSIRRDNEQF
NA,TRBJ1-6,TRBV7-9,ASSFLAQGNSPLH
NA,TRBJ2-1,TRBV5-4,ASSLGGINNEQF
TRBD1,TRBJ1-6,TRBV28,ASRHSGTGGAGSPLH
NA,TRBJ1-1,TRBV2,ASSERGPELDTEAF
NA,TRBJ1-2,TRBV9,ASSVDGDYGYT
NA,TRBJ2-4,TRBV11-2,ASSIGVPRKNIQY
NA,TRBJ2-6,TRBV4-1,ASSRSGTSSSGANVLT
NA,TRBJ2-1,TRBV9,ASSVRPGRNEQF
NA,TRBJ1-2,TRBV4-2,ASSQDTSSGYT